This T cell receptor beta chain was sequenced for a study of blood T cell repertoires in COVID-19. For the study at large: Samples taken during acute and convalescent COVID-19 were collected in the United States, Italy and Spain. T cells, B-cell-depleted T cells, or PBMCs supplied cDNA or gDNA.

The CDR3 length is 14 residues. Trimming stripped 0 bases from V and 7 bases from J, with 13 bases between. Germline V gene lookup returns CDR1 SGHRS and CDR2 YFSETQ. In the original analysis: Estimates of nucleated cell counts were drawn from the amplification of reference gene primers. Method: immunoSEQ multiplex PCR; TCRdb's copy keeps in-frame clones and lacks some. V and J calls and clone size come straight from that table; D and trimming were deduced from the DNA. This sample has about 190,000 clones, with 60% to 85% found just once. The sequenced material came from peripheral blood. This clonotype was sampled from a man in his sixties with active or convalescent COVID-19. The V and J genes are TRBV5-1 and TRBJ1-2; D is undetermined. CDR3 bases: TGCGCCAGCAGCTTGGGCGAGGGAAGAGGTGGCTACACCTTC. Amino acid sequence: CASSLGEGRGGYTF.